The entry that follows covers one T cell receptor (beta chain) sequence. Its target is unknown. This record belongs to a study of CD8+ T cells in alopecia areata. Study-level findings and limits: Scalp samples also contribute reads from the resident alphabeta T cells found in normal skin. TCR sharing across patients was less clear than in mice, possibly HLA-related.

It was cDNA, reverse transcribed from extracted RNA, that served as the sequencing template. Some clones are missing from TCRdb's copy, which holds only in-frame ones; the method was immunoSEQ multiplex PCR. The sample includes 140,000 to 150,000 clones, less than 70% of them seen just once. Germline assignment: CDR1 SQVTM and CDR2 ANQGSEA. The CDR3 is made up of 16 amino acids. Deletions cut 0 bases from V and 1 base from J, with 15 bases between. Treatment here: oral pan-JAK inhibitor, 5-10 mg twice daily. The sequencing used CD8+ T cells sorted from blood, collected at week 4, from a patient treated with tofacitinib. This chain connects TRBV29-1 to TRBJ1-1; the D is unclear. The receptor comes from a human donor with alopecia areata. In DNA form, the CDR3 reads TGCAGCGTTGAAGATTGGGTAACAGTGTCGAACACTGAAGCTTTCTTT. Translated, it gives CSVEDWVTVSNTEAFF. The entire variable domain, with the rest obtained from reference TRBV29-1 and TRBJ1-1, is as follows: SAVISQKPSRDICQRGTSLTIQCQVDSQVTMMFWYRQQPGQSLTLIATANQGSEATYESGFVIDKFPISRPNLTFSTLTVSNMSPEDSSIYLCSVEDWVTVSNTEAFFGQGTRLTVV.